A single sample gave rise to the 17 T cell receptor beta chains below, sequenced in a study of blood T cells in healthy people across ages. A sample-barcoded 5' primer and a J-beta primer mix were used in a second PCR of roughly 7 to 11 cycles. TCRdb recomputed calls from the 5' RACE reads with MiXCR, one row per CDR3 protein. Among under 2,000,000 distinct CDR3 sequences listed, roughly 52% were seen once. Sequenced sample: blood. The receptors stem from a woman aged 40 to 49 in good health.

The J gene is TRBJ1-5, the V gene TRBV3-1; a weak D match, TRBD1 (5 bases). The CDR3 has 14 amino acids. Trimming pared 3 bases from V and 4 bases from J, leaving 10 bases between. Germline-derived CDR1 and CDR2 are LGHDT and YNNKEL (reference sequence). CDR3: CASSQGLLNQPQHF. The CDR3 nucleotides read TGTGCCAGCAGCCAGGGACTCCTTAATCAGCCCCAGCATTTT.

On this clonotype: A read error may produce the germline difference seen at one junction end. This sequence joins TRBV28 and TRBJ2-7; D assignment may be TRBD1 or TRBD2 (7 bases each). Germline CDR1 is MDHEN and CDR2 is SYDVKM. The CDR3 loop spans 15 amino acids. CDR3 sequence: CASNLFRGGGYEQYF. CDR3 nucleotides: TGTGCCAGCAATTTATTCAGGGGGGGGGGATACGAGCAGTACTTC. The variable domain in full, completed from reference TRBV28 and TRBJ2-7, reads DVKVTQSSRYLVKRTGEKVFLECVQDMDHENMFWYRQDPGLGLRLIYFSYDVKMKEKGDIPEGYSVSREKKERFSLILESASTNQTSMYLCASNLFRGGGYEQYFGPGTRLTVT.

In its sample, this clonotype was seen once. The chain links TRBV12-3 or TRBV12-4 to TRBJ2-5; TRBD1 or TRBD2 may be the D gene (5 bases each). V lost 3 bases and J lost 5, with 13 bases in between. This CDR3 region has 14 residues. CDR3 sequence: CASSLVRGIETQYF. CDR3 DNA sequence: TGTGCCAGCAGTTTGGTGAGGGGTATTGAGACCCAGTACTTC.

In its sample, this clonotype was seen a few times. The chain couples TRBV12-3 or TRBV12-4 to TRBJ2-7, with D tentatively TRBD1 (7 bases). V was clipped by 6 bases and J by 4 bases, with 19 bases between them. This CDR3 is built from 15 residues. The CDR3 loop is CASSHDREVEYEQYF. The CDR3 nucleotides are TGTGCCAGCAGCCATGACAGGGAGGTAGAATACGAGCAGTACTTC.

This clonotype has just a few counts. The chain carries TRBV29-1 and TRBJ2-3, with 7 bases identical to TRBD1. CDR1 and CDR2 from the germline V gene are SQVTM and ANQGSEA. V shed 1 base, J shed 0 bases, and the junction held 10 bases outside the gene matches. There are 17 residues in the CDR3. The CDR3, as DNA: TGCAGCGTTGAAGGAGAAGACAGGGTCCCTAGCACAGATACGCAGTATTTT. The encoded protein is CSVEGEDRVPSTDTQYF.

The CDR3 DNA sequence: TGCAGTGCTAGGGGACTTTCCGGCTCCTACAATGAGCAGTTCTTC. Protein product: CSARGLSGSYNEQFF. The genes are TRBV20-1 and TRBJ2-1; a possible D gene is TRBD2 (6 bases). Per germline, CDR1 DFQATT and CDR2 SNEGSKA (reference sequence). Trimming took 3 bases from V and 0 from J, leaving 12 bases between them. This CDR3 region has 15 residues.

The gene calls are TRBV7-2 and TRBJ2-2; 13 bases are shared with TRBD2. CDR3 length equals 18 residues. The V segment lost 6 bases and the J segment 4 bases; nucleotides outside the gene matches: 11. Per germline, CDR1 SGHTA and CDR2 FQGNSA. The CDR3 DNA is TGTGCCAGCAGGGGGTCAAGGACTAGCGGGGGCGTCACCGGGGAGCTGTTTTTT. This gives the protein CASRGSRTSGGVTGELFF. The full variable domain, rest sourced from reference TRBV7-2 and TRBJ2-2, is GAGVSQSPSNKVTEKGKDVELRCDPISGHTALYWYRQSLGQGLEFLIYFQGNSAPDKSGLPSDRFSAERTGGSVSTLTIQRTQQEDSAVYLCASRGSRTSGGVTGELFFGEGSRLTVL.

The V gene is TRBV27, the J gene TRBJ2-3; TRBD2 matches 10 bases. The CDR3 is 16 residues long. Unmatched junction bases numbered 5, after V lost 5 bases and J lost 0 bases. Germline CDR1 is MNHEY and CDR2 is SMNVEV (reference sequence). CDR3 DNA sequence: TGTGCCAGCAGTCTACGAGCGGGGGGGAGCACAGATACGCAGTATTTT. It yields the protein CASSLRAGGSTDTQYF.

The chain uses TRBV19 and TRBJ2-7; D is perhaps TRBD2 (6 bases). The end of the DNA aligns better with TRBJ2-5, so the J call may be wrong. The germline V gene encodes CDR1 LNHDA and CDR2 SQIVND (reference sequence). The CDR3 sequence is 13 residues long. CDR3 nucleotide sequence: TGTGCCAGTGGCCCCGGGGGTACGGAGACCCAGTACTTC. It translates to CASGPGGTETQYF.

V gene TRBV4-2 combines with J gene TRBJ1-5, with D tentatively TRBD1 (5 bases). Deletions cut 3 bases from V and 5 bases from J, with 17 bases between. The CDR3 contains 16 residues. Germline loops: CDR1 LGHNA, CDR2 YNFKEQ. CDR3 amino acids: CASSQGGYKDDQPQHF. The CDR3 DNA follows: TGTGCCAGCAGCCAGGGGGGATACAAGGACGATCAGCCCCAGCATTTT.

The chain uses TRBV5-1 and TRBJ2-3; D is ambiguous. This CDR3 comprises 16 residues. V shed 0 bases and J shed 3 bases, with 14 bases lying between them. CDR1 SGHRS and CDR2 YFSETQ come from the germline V gene. CDR3 nucleotides: TGCGCCAGCAGCTTGGGCCAGACGACCTTAACAGATACGCAGTATTTT. Its protein is CASSLGQTTLTDTQYF. Full variable domain (remainder filled in from reference TRBV5-1 and TRBJ2-3): KAGVTQTPRYLIKTRGQQVTLSCSPISGHRSVSWYQQTPGQGLQFLFEYFSETQRNKGNFPGRFSGRQFSNSRSEMNVSTLELGDSALYLCASSLGQTTLTDTQYFGPGTRLTVL.

A word on this clonotype: One end of the junction varies from germline; a read error may be responsible. The gene calls are TRBV7-2 and TRBJ1-4, with a possible D match to TRBD1 (5 bases). CDR3 length: 12 residues. CDR1 and CDR2 from the germline V gene are SGHTA and FQGNSA. The CDR3 sequence is CAGSPDREKLFF. The CDR3 region has the DNA TGTGCCGGCAGCCCAGACAGAGAAAAACTGTTTTTT.

The chain has TRBV6-2 or TRBV6-3 and TRBJ2-3; 7 positions match TRBD1. The length of the CDR3 is 15 residues. Germline assignment: CDR1 MNHEY and CDR2 SVGEGT. V trimming: 10 bases; J trimming: 1 base; junction bases outside the gene matches: 11. The CDR3 DNA sequence: TGTGCCACCTGGGGACAGAGGTTCGGCACAGATACGCAGTATTTT. It translates to CATWGQRFGTDTQYF.

This sequence joins TRBV13 and TRBJ2-7, with 7 nucleotides matching TRBD1. The J call may be mistaken, given a closer DNA end match to TRBJ2-5. Germline CDR1 reads PRHDT; CDR2 reads FYEKMQ (reference sequence). CDR3 length: 16 amino acids. The CDR3 sequence is CASSLRDSSNQETQYF. CDR3 coding DNA: TGTGCCAGCAGCTTACGGGACAGCTCGAATCAAGAGACCCAGTACTTC.

This chain joins TRBV7-8 and TRBJ1-5, with TRBD1 matching over 9 bases. CDR3 length equals 15 residues. V lost 5 bases to trimming and J lost 7 bases; unmatched junction nucleotides: 9. CDR1 and CDR2 from the germline V gene are SGHVS and FQNEAQ. The CDR3 bases are TGTGCCAGCAGCCATACACAGGGGGCAGCCCAGCCCCAGCATTTT. Its protein is CASSHTQGAAQPQHF.

The gene calls are TRBV28 and TRBJ2-7; D gene uncertain. The CDR3 sequence is 14 residues long. The germline gives CDR1 MDHEN, CDR2 SYDVKM. Trimming removed 3 bases at V and 3 bases at J, with 12 bases between. CDR3 in amino acids: CASSFPNTNYEQYF. The CDR3 DNA follows: TGTGCCAGCAGTTTCCCCAATACGAACTACGAGCAGTACTTC.

The chain employs TRBV14 and TRBJ2-5; 9 bases line up with TRBD2. The ends lost 6 bases at V and 4 bases at J; junction bases unmatched: 6. CDR1 SGHDN and CDR2 FVKESK come from the germline V gene. The CDR3 spans 14 residues. The CDR3 spells CASRASGGPETQYF. CDR3 DNA: TGTGCCAGCAGAGCCAGCGGGGGGCCAGAGACCCAGTACTTC.